Below, 31 T cell receptor beta chains from the same sample are listed, as sequenced in a study of OX40 agonist ivuxolimab in advanced cancers. Clones were sequenced by immunoSEQ multiplex PCR, and TCRdb holds only the in-frame ones, with some missing. Found here are 60,000 to 70,000 clones, 75% to 90% of them singletons; the top ten hold around 13%. The specimen comprised CD4+ or CD8+ T cells sorted from blood, sampled in a trial of the OX40 agonist ivuxolimab. These receptors were collected from an adult with an advanced solid tumor such as melanoma, head and neck, liver or kidney cancer.

V usage is TRBV2 and J usage is TRBJ2-4; possible D gene TRBD1, 6 bases. CDR3 length equals 16 residues. V gave up 6 bases and J gave up 2 bases, with 17 bases separating them. Germline CDR1 reads SNHLY; CDR2 reads FYNNEI. The CDR3 region has the DNA TGTGCCAGCAGGGGGGCAGGGAGCGGTTCCAAAAACATTCAGTACTTC. Translating gives CASRGAGSGSKNIQYF. The variable domain in full, with the rest retrieved from reference TRBV2 and TRBJ2-4, is EPEVTQTPSHQVTQMGQEVILRCVPISNHLYFYWYRQILGQKVEFLVSFYNNEISEKSEIFDDQFSVERPDGSNFTLKIRSTKLEDSAMYFCASRGAGSGSKNIQYFGAGTRLSVL.

This clone was seen once. The rearrangement links TRBV7-9 to TRBJ2-1, with TRBD1 as a possible D gene (6 bases). Trimming left V 1 base short and J 7 bases short, with 8 bases between. The CDR3 length is 13 residues. Germline V gene lookup returns CDR1 SEHNR and CDR2 FQNEAQ (reference sequence). The CDR3 DNA reads TGTGCCAGCAGCTTAGTTGGACAGAATGAGCAGTTCTTC. Translation gives CASSLVGQNEQFF.

The chain has TRBV30 and TRBJ2-3, with TRBD2 matching over 9 bases. The CDR3 extends over 14 amino acids. V lost 4 bases, J lost 3 bases, and 5 bases stayed unmatched. Per the germline V gene, CDR1 is GTSNPN and CDR2 is SVGIG (reference sequence). The CDR3 sequence: CAWTPGLATDTQYF. The CDR3 DNA sequence: TGTGCCTGGACCCCGGGACTAGCAACAGATACGCAGTATTTT.

This chain connects TRBV5-1 to TRBJ2-3, with 8 bases fitting TRBD1. The V segment lost 3 bases and the J segment 1 base; nucleotides outside the gene matches: 4. The CDR3 totals 15 residues. Per germline, CDR1 SGHRS and CDR2 YFSETQ. CDR3 residues: CASSSGQGGTDTQYF. Written as DNA, the CDR3 is TGCGCCAGCAGCTCCGGACAGGGAGGCACAGATACGCAGTATTTT.

The chain couples TRBV29-1 to TRBJ2-1; 10 bases map to TRBD2. CDR1 SQVTM and CDR2 ANQGSEA come from the germline V gene. The V segment lost 6 bases and the J segment 2 bases; nucleotides outside the gene matches: 7. The CDR3 sequence is 15 residues long. The CDR3 reads CSVEHGLAAYNEQFF. CDR3 sequence (DNA): TGCAGCGTAGAACATGGACTAGCGGCCTACAATGAGCAGTTCTTC.

The gene calls are TRBV4-2 and TRBJ2-5; D possibly corresponds to TRBD2 (5 bases). Per germline, CDR1 LGHNA and CDR2 YNFKEQ. Trimming took 1 base from V and 4 from J, leaving 13 bases between them. The CDR3 runs 15 residues. CDR3 sequence reads: CASSQGSSWVETQYF. In DNA form, the CDR3 reads TGTGCCAGCAGCCAAGGTTCTAGCTGGGTAGAGACCCAGTACTTC.

For the CDR3, the DNA is TGCAGCGTTGGAGCCGGGACTAGCGGGCGTACCTACGAGCAGTACTTC. It specifies CSVGAGTSGRTYEQYF. The chain is built from TRBV29-1 and TRBJ2-7; the match to TRBD2 covers 12 bases. CDR3 length: 16 residues. V shed 4 bases and J 2 bases; nucleotides not matched to a gene: 9. Germline loops: CDR1 SQVTM, CDR2 ANQGSEA.

The chain joins TRBV2 to TRBJ1-1; 9 bases align to TRBD1. V shed 6 bases, J shed 4 bases, and the junction held 3 bases outside the gene matches. The CDR3 loop spans 13 amino acids. Germline V CDR1 and CDR2: SNHLY, FYNNEI. The CDR3 DNA sequence: TGTGCCAGCAGCGACAGGGGGAGCACTGAAGCTTTCTTT. Translating gives CASSDRGSTEAFF.

The chain has TRBV30 and TRBJ2-1, with D possibly being TRBD2 (5 bases). This CDR3 region has 13 residues. Germline V lookup: CDR1 GTSNPN, CDR2 SVGIG (reference sequence). Deletions cut 0 bases from V and 9 bases from J, with 12 bases between. CDR3 amino acids: CAWSVGLGSEQFF. The CDR3 nucleotides are TGTGCCTGGAGTGTAGGGCTAGGGAGTGAGCAGTTCTTC.

This clone has just one count. The chain is built from TRBV6-1 and TRBJ2-7; 10 bases align to TRBD1. V trimming: 3 bases; J trimming: 2 bases; junction bases outside the gene matches: 1. The CDR3 spans 14 residues. Germline values: CDR1 MNHNS, CDR2 SASEGT. CDR3 nucleotides: TGTGCCAGCAGTGAGACAGGGGGCACCTACGAGCAGTACTTC. Its protein product is CASSETGGTYEQYF.

V gene TRBV27 combines with J gene TRBJ2-1; TRBD2 matches at 11 bases. Germline V gene data show CDR1 as MNHEY and CDR2 as SMNVEV (reference sequence). The CDR3 extends over 16 amino acids. The ends lost 5 bases at V and 6 bases at J; junction bases unmatched: 9. The CDR3 spells CASSGQLAGGPNEQFF. The CDR3 nucleotides are TGTGCCAGCAGTGGACAGCTAGCGGGAGGCCCCAATGAGCAGTTCTTC.

The CDR3 coding sequence is TGTGCCAGCAAGCCCACTAGCGGGAGTTCAGATACGCAGTATTTT. It is translated as CASKPTSGSSDTQYF. The V gene is TRBV9, the J gene TRBJ2-3; 11 nucleotides agree with TRBD2. V lost 6 bases and J lost 4; bases outside the gene matches: 7. CDR1 is SGDLS and CDR2 is YYNGEE in the germline V gene. The CDR3 has 15 amino acids.

This chain joins TRBV15 and TRBJ2-3, with D hard to call. This CDR3 contains 11 residues. Looked up from germline, CDR1 is LNHNV and CDR2 is YYDKDF (reference sequence). Trimming took 2 bases from V and 6 from J, leaving 3 bases between them. Written as DNA, the CDR3 is TGTGCCACCAGCAGATCGGATACGCAGTATTTT. Translation gives CATSRSDTQYF.

J is TRBJ2-5 and V is TRBV5-6; no clear D gene. This CDR3 has 13 residues. Looked up from germline, CDR1 is SGHDT and CDR2 is YYEEEE. V shed 0 bases and J shed 3 bases, with 6 bases lying between them. This CDR3 is CASSLVNEETQYF. The CDR3 DNA is TGTGCCAGCAGCTTGGTCAATGAAGAGACCCAGTACTTC.

This clone has just one count. The gene calls are TRBV27 and TRBJ2-1; the match to TRBD2 covers 7 bases. CDR3 length equals 15 residues. V shed 2 bases and J 8 bases; nucleotides not matched to a gene: 9. The germline gives CDR1 MNHEY, CDR2 SMNVEV (reference sequence). CDR3 in DNA: TGTGCCAGCAGTTTAGGTGGGAGGGCCAAGGATGAGCAGTTCTTC. Amino acids: CASSLGGRAKDEQFF.

The chain is built from TRBV27 and TRBJ1-5; 10 positions match TRBD1. The CDR3 runs to 16 residues. V was clipped by 5 bases and J by 4 bases; unmatched bases: 8. Germline CDR1 MNHEY, CDR2 SMNVEV (reference sequence). CDR3 in amino acids: CASSPGTGAVNQPQHF. The CDR3 nucleotides read TGTGCCAGCAGTCCCGGGACAGGGGCTGTGAATCAGCCCCAGCATTTT.

The V and J genes are TRBV27 and TRBJ2-1; TRBD2 is a possible D gene (7 bases). The germline V and J ends were trimmed by 3 bases and 9 bases, with 15 bases remaining between them. The CDR3 covers 14 residues. CDR1 and CDR2 (germline): MNHEY, SMNVEV (reference sequence). The CDR3 coding sequence is TGTGCCAGCAGTTTGATCGGACTAGGGGGTGAGCAGTTCTTC. Its translation: CASSLIGLGGEQFF.

The gene calls are TRBV27 and TRBJ1-5; 7 bases line up with TRBD1. CDR1 is MNHEY, CDR2 SMNVEV, per germline (reference sequence). J lost 5 bases, V lost 8 bases, and 9 bases had no gene match. The CDR3 is made up of 14 amino acids. The CDR3 reads CASGRGQGDQPQHF. The DNA for the CDR3 is TGTGCCAGCGGAAGGGGGCAAGGGGATCAGCCCCAGCATTTT.

This clone qualifies as medium-sized. V gene TRBV9 combines with J gene TRBJ2-1, with D uncertain. The length of the CDR3 is 14 residues. The germline V gene encodes CDR1 SGDLS and CDR2 YYNGEE. The V end lost 3 bases, the J end lost 5 bases, and 12 bases lay between the germline ends. This chain's CDR3 is CASSGSGPNNEQFF. The CDR3 DNA reads as TGTGCCAGCAGCGGGTCAGGACCTAACAATGAGCAGTTCTTC. Full variable domain (rest looked up from reference TRBV9 and TRBJ2-1): DSGVTQTPKHLITATGQRVTLRCSPRSGDLSVYWYQQSLDQGLQFLIQYYNGEERAKGNILERFSAQQFPDLHSELNLSSLELGDSALYFCASSGSGPNNEQFFGPGTRLTVL.

The chain has TRBV2 and TRBJ2-1, with unresolved D. In germline, CDR1 is SNHLY, CDR2 FYNNEI. CDR3 length equals 15 residues. Trimming shortened V by 7 bases and J by 9 bases, and 22 bases separated the two germline ends. The chain's CDR3 is CASNNWLRKGLEQFF. Here the CDR3 DNA reads TGTGCCAGCAACAATTGGCTCCGCAAGGGTCTTGAGCAGTTCTTC.

This clone was observed a few times. This rearrangement joins TRBV27 to TRBJ2-1, with D uncertain. Germline CDR1 and CDR2: MNHEY and SMNVEV (reference sequence). The V gene lost 3 bases and the J gene lost 1 base, with 10 bases spanning the gap. The CDR3 is 15 residues long. In DNA, the CDR3 is TGTGCCAGCAGTTTGACTTCCTCTTCCTACAATGAGCAGTTCTTC. Translation: CASSLTSSSYNEQFF.

J is TRBJ2-1 and V is TRBV7-3, with 10 bases that match TRBD2. The CDR3 covers 16 residues. The germline gives CDR1 SGHTA, CDR2 FQGTGA. Losses at the gene ends were 5 bases for V and 2 bases for J; bases not matched to a gene: 6. The CDR3 DNA is TGTGCCAGCAGCGAAAAACTAGCGGGGACCTACAATGAGCAGTTCTTC. It encodes CASSEKLAGTYNEQFF.

The V gene is TRBV27, the J gene TRBJ2-2; D remains unclear. V lost 6 bases and J 1 base, leaving 3 bases between the germline ends. Germline V gene data show CDR1 as MNHEY and CDR2 as SMNVEV (reference sequence). The CDR3 consists of 12 residues. CDR3 nucleotide sequence: TGTGCCAGCAGCCGGAACACCGGGGAGCTGTTTTTT. It translates to CASSRNTGELFF.

J is TRBJ1-2 and V is TRBV5-8; no definite D call. Between the trimmed V and J ends, which lost 4 bases and 10 bases, there was a span of 5 bases. Germline V CDR1 and CDR2: SGHTS, YDEGEE. The CDR3 loop spans 9 amino acids. The CDR3 nucleotides are TGTGCCAGCAGCCTAGCCTACACCTTC. This encodes CASSLAYTF.

V is TRBV27 and J is TRBJ2-2, with TRBD1 identical over 8 bases. CDR1 and CDR2 from the germline V gene are MNHEY and SMNVEV (reference sequence). J was trimmed by 4 bases and V by 8 bases; bases with no gene match: 12. The CDR3 contains 16 residues. The CDR3 reads CASQEQGVLGTGELFF. CDR3 DNA: TGTGCCAGCCAAGAACAGGGGGTTTTGGGCACCGGGGAGCTGTTTTTT.

This clone has a single count. The chain couples TRBV2 to TRBJ1-1; D is uncertain. This CDR3 is 11 amino acids long. Germline V gene sequence: CDR1 SNHLY, CDR2 FYNNEI. V lost 8 bases to trimming and J lost 4 bases, with 8 bases between them. In nucleotides, the CDR3 is TGTGCCAGCGGCATGGGCACTGAAGCTTTCTTT. Protein product: CASGMGTEAFF.

The chain carries TRBV9 and TRBJ1-1; a weak D match, TRBD1 (6 bases). The CDR3 covers 15 residues. V gave up 3 bases and J gave up 1 base, with 13 bases separating them. CDR1 and CDR2 (germline): SGDLS, YYNGEE. Written as DNA, the CDR3 is TGTGCCAGCAGCGATACGGGGGCGCCGAACACTGAAGCTTTCTTT. Translated, it gives CASSDTGAPNTEAFF.

V usage is TRBV4-1 and J usage is TRBJ1-1; D gene ambiguous. Germline lookup yields CDR1 MGHRA and CDR2 YSYEKL. V was cut by 6 bases and J by 1 base, with 15 bases left in between. This CDR3 comprises 15 residues. CDR3 coding DNA: TGCGCCAGCAGTTACGATCGATCCCCGAACACTGAAGCTTTCTTT. As protein: CASSYDRSPNTEAFF.

The gene calls are TRBV5-4 and TRBJ2-7; TRBD1 matches 10 bases. Per the germline V gene, CDR1 is SGHNT and CDR2 is YYREEE (reference sequence). Trimming removed 7 bases from V and 10 bases from J; junction bases left unmatched: 11. The length of the CDR3 is 13 residues. The chain's CDR3 is CASGPGQGFNQYF. The CDR3 DNA is TGTGCCAGCGGACCGGGACAGGGGTTTAATCAGTACTTC. The complete variable domain, with remaining parts taken from reference TRBV5-4 and TRBJ2-7, reads ETGVTQSPTHLIKTRGQQVTLRCSSQSGHNTVSWYQQALGQGPQFIFQYYREEENGRGNFPPRFSGLQFPNYSSELNVNALELDDSALYLCASGPGQGFNQYFGPGTRLTVT.

V and J are TRBV11-2 and TRBJ2-5; TRBD1 agrees at 10 bases. Per the germline V gene, CDR1 is SGHAT and CDR2 is FQNNGV. V shed 5 bases and J 4 bases; nucleotides not matched to a gene: 10. The CDR3 consists of 16 residues. CDR3 DNA: TGTGCCAGCAGCGGGACCGGGACAGGGGACGCAGAGACCCAGTACTTC. Protein product: CASSGTGTGDAETQYF.

This chain links TRBV5-6 with TRBJ2-1; D gene uncertain. Trimming cost V 4 bases and J 3 bases, with 5 bases left between them. Germline-derived CDR1 and CDR2 are SGHDT and YYEEEE. The CDR3 runs to 12 residues. CDR3 sequence reads: CASSLSYNEQFF. The CDR3 DNA reads as TGTGCCAGCAGCCTCAGCTACAATGAGCAGTTCTTC.